This T cell receptor beta chain stems from a study of blood T cell repertoires in COVID-19. Overall study context: The United States, Italy and Spain provided the acute and convalescent COVID-19 samples. PBMCs, B-cell-depleted T cells, or T cells provided the cDNA or gDNA that made up the material.

Authors' analysis steps: Counts of nucleated cells, estimated from reference gene primer amplification, were obtained. Clones were read by immunoSEQ multiplex PCR, and TCRdb kept only the in-frame ones, dropping some. The V and J calls and clone size were taken over from that table, and D and trimming were inferred from the DNA. The profile shows 200,000 to 300,000 clones, 84% of them singletons. Germline trimming cut 5 bases from V and 6 bases from J; bases unmatched to any gene: 11. The CDR3 is made up of 14 amino acids. Germline V gene lookup returns CDR1 SGHRS and CDR2 YFSETQ. The sequencing input was peripheral blood. The sequence was collected from a human donor in a cohort sampled during active COVID-19. The V gene is TRBV5-1, the J gene TRBJ2-7; 7 nucleotides line up with TRBD1. CDR3 sequence: CASSFEGAIGEQYF. CDR3 coding DNA: TGCGCCAGCAGTTTTGAGGGGGCGATAGGCGAGCAGTACTTC.